The entry that follows covers one T cell receptor beta chain sequence. This sample was included in a study of glioma-infiltrating T cells after dendritic cell vaccination. The V gene's germline CDR1 is SGHNT and CDR2 YENEEA. V dropped 0 bases and J dropped 5 bases, with 13 bases sitting between them. This CDR3 region has 15 residues. As to time point: after dendritic cell vaccination, including at tumor progression/relapse. This table comes from immunoSEQ multiplex PCR, and its TCRdb copy is limited to in-frame clones, with some not included. The data contain roughly 100,000 clones, around 87% of them singletons.

The receptor's source is a human donor with glioblastoma. The input for sequencing was blood, taken after dendritic cell vaccination. V gene TRBV11-3 combines with J gene TRBJ2-5; tentatively, D is TRBD2 (6 bases). The CDR3 nucleotides are TGTGCCAGCAGCTTAGATGGTCGGGAGCGGGAGACCCAGTACTTC. Protein sequence: CASSLDGRERETQYF.